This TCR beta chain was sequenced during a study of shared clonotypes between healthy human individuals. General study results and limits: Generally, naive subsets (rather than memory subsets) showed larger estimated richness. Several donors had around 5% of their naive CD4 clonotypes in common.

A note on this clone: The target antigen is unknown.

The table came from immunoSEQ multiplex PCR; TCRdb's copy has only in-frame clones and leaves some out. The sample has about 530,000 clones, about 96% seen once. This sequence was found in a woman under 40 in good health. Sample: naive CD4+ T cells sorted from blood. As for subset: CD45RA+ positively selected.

DNA of the CDR3: TGTGCCAGCAGTCCAGGGTGGGAAGGGTACGAGCAGTACTTC. Translating gives CASSPGWEGYEQYF. The chain uses TRBV28 and TRBJ2-5; perhaps TRBD1 as D (5 bases). The DNA end lines up better with TRBJ2-7; the J call may be wrong. CDR3 size: 14 residues. The germline V gene has CDR1 MDHEN and CDR2 SYDVKM.